The subject of this entry is one T cell receptor beta chain. The antigen is unknown. The data were obtained in a study of cytomegalovirus exposure and HLA in healthy donors. About the study: Of several hundred genotyped donors, roughly 81% clustered with self-reported Caucasian donors.

The PCR was carried out with 60 Vbeta primers and 13 Jbeta primers. Authors' data handling: Counted up in a later analysis, unique TCR beta chains came to around 80 million, with some 9.9 million shared. Sequencing used immunoSEQ multiplex PCR; TCRdb keeps in-frame clones, though not all of them. The DNA gave D and trimming, while V, J and clone size come from that table. This sample yields about 200,000 clones, of which over 60% are seen a single time; about 14% belongs to the top ten. CDR3 length: 13 residues. V gave up 5 bases and J gave up 5 bases, with 11 bases separating them. The germline V gene has CDR1 LNHDA and CDR2 SQIVND (reference sequence). Findings and limits, study-wide: A later analysis reportedly found that, within productive TCRs, an Asian-associated ancestry cluster had fewer N-insertions than the mean observed across the approximately 670 donors. Altogether, 170 or so TCR beta chains were recorded as cytomegalovirus-associated.

The TCR comes from a man between 40 and 49 years old in good health and CMV-seronegative. The chain links TRBV19 to TRBJ2-3, with D possibly matching TRBD1 (6 bases). The sample was PBMCs. The CDR3, as DNA: TGTGCCAGTAGTGCCCTCAGGGGAGATACGCAGTATTTT. Its protein is CASSALRGDTQYF. The full variable domain, with the rest looked up from reference TRBV19 and TRBJ2-3, is DGGITQSPKYLFRKEGQNVTLSCEQNLNHDAMYWYRQDPGQGLRLIYYSQIVNDFQKGDIAEGYSVSREKKESFPLTVTSAQKNPTAFYLCASSALRGDTQYFGPGTRLTVL.